This TCR beta chain was observed in a study of CD8 T cells in ankylosing spondylitis. V lost 3 bases and J 4 bases, leaving 9 bases between the germline ends. Per germline, CDR1 MNHEY and CDR2 SMNVEV (reference sequence). The CDR3 has 13 amino acids. TCRdb re-called the 5' RACE reads with MiXCR, one entry per CDR3 protein. Of fewer than 250,000 distinct CDR3 sequences in the sample, 10% to 13% were seen once. This clonotype came up many times. What it recognizes is unknown. Regarding the study as a whole: Ankylosing spondylitis blood appeared to be characterized by a TCR beta motif of eight or nine highly homologous variants. Reportedly, matched ankylosing spondylitis synovial fluid was significantly enriched for disease-linked clones.

Material: blood, either unsorted or a sorted T cell fraction (not recorded which). The TCR was taken from a male donor with ankylosing spondylitis or in good health (not recorded which). The rearrangement links TRBV27 to TRBJ2-5, with D hard to call. The CDR3, as DNA: TGTGCCAGCAGTTTCGACGAGAGAGAGACCCAGTACTTC. It specifies CASSFDERETQYF.